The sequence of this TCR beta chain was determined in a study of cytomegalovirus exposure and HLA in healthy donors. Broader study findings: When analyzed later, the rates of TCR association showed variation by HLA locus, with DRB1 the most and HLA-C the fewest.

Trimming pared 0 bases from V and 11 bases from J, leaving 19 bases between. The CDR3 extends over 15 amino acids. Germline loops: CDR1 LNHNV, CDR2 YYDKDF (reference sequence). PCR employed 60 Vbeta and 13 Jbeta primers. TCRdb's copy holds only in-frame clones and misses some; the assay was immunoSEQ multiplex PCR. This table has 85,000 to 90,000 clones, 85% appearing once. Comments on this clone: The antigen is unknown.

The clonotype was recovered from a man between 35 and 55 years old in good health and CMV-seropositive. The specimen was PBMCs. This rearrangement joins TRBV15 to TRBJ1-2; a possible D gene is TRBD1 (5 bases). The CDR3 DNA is TGTGCCACCAGCAGAGATGATAGGGGCCAGCGTTGGTACACCTTC. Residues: CATSRDDRGQRWYTF.